This T cell receptor beta chain was sequenced during a study of cytomegalovirus exposure and HLA in healthy donors (dated by TCRdb to 2016 to 2017). For context, the study as a whole: According to an earlier analysis of a few hundred of the donors, roughly 180 million T cells yielded roughly 110 million unique TCR beta sequences and about 300 Gb of sequence data. Besides the first cohort of hundreds of subjects, a separate validation cohort made up of some 110 different subjects was used. All discovery cohort repertoires had been generated on a single sequencing platform. Of the roughly 420 genotyped donors, 70% to 90% were placed in the genetic ancestry cluster associated with self-reported Caucasian donors. Typing coverage varied by locus: about 629-630 donors for A, B, C, DRB1 and DQB1; roughly 500 for DQA1; around 570 for DPA1; approximately 450 for DPB1. Donor age, sex, ethnicity and CMV serostatus were compiled together with the repertoire data. An early release covering roughly 600 HLA-typed donors comprised 250 to 350 gigabases of sequencing data and some 79 million unique TCR sequences. A later analysis re-analyzed previously published TCR beta repertoires from 660 or so donors and added high-resolution HLA genotyping to study TCR occurrence patterns. To predict cytomegalovirus infection status, the study brought together high-throughput TCR immunosequencing, statistical association of individual TCRs with disease status, and machine learning. On average, roughly 240,000 unique TCR beta nucleotide sequences were sequenced per donor among 300 to 500 genotyped donors of the cohort, with roughly 19% of those sequences being non-productive. The T cell repertoires of 550 to 850 subjects were profiled by immunosequencing and related to cytomegalovirus serostatus. The study aimed to test whether cataloging public T cell receptors could reveal signatures of past pathogen exposure. Rather than using new phenotypic data, the later analysis identified candidate immune exposures from TCR beta sequences and from how often those sequences occurred across donors. Both class I and class II loci were covered by HLA typing, at four-digit resolution. To decide whether each TCR beta V gene segment behaved as functional or pseudogenic, an earlier analysis of some 580 of the donors relied on high-throughput TCR beta sequencing. A later genetic analysis used genome-wide SNP genotypes for 398 of the 666 donors, treating that subset as a discovery cohort. Four to six DR-DQ haplotypes were handled as single units for association and clustering because linkage in the cohort was strong.

The cohort consisted of 666 healthy bone marrow donors. At the time of sampling, all cohort members were nominally healthy, though unrecorded immune exposures were likely present. The donor was CMV seronegative and was included in the group of a few hundred seronegative cohort members. A peripheral blood sample was provided by each donor, and peripheral blood mononuclear cells were used for TCR beta sequencing. Genomic DNA extraction from the blood cell samples was performed with the Qiagen DNeasy Blood Extraction Kit. Comment on this clone: What this receptor recognizes is not known. One base away there is no much larger clone; base qualities are not given.

Preparation of the library involved the immunoSEQ multiplex PCR assay. For the multiplex PCR, a mixture combining 60 forward primers for TCR Vbeta segments and 13 reverse primers for TCR Jbeta segments was used. The CDR3 region of rearranged TCR beta genes was amplified from genomic DNA with a multiplex PCR assay. On the Illumina HiSeq System, the amplified TCR beta libraries were sequenced as 87-base-pair reads. The published analysis was carried out like this. In a later analysis, roughly 80 million unique TCR beta chains were counted across the roughly 610 repertoires, and around 10 million of these chains were shared by at least two donors. A nearest-neighbor algorithm error-corrected the raw reads and collapsed the reads into unique sequences, merging closely related sequences to remove PCR and sequencing errors. Alignment of CDR3 sequences to IMGT reference sequences was used to assign V, D and J gene segments. For a sequence to be retained, a match of at least six nucleotides was required to both a V gene segment and a J gene segment. A rearrangement counted as productive if the CDR3 had no stop codons and remained in frame with V and J, and every other rearrangement counted as non-productive. Following IMGT convention, CDR3 was defined as the stretch from the second conserved V-encoded cysteine to the conserved J-encoded phenylalanine. In an earlier analysis of approximately 590 of the donors, sequences lacking an unambiguous match to a single V gene segment were excluded. In an earlier analysis of 587 of the donors, V segments were called functional above 56.7% productive rearrangements and were called segregating when the between-donor standard deviation exceeded 5%. To diagnose cytomegalovirus status from the catalog of TCR beta chain sequences, a statistical classification framework was built. In a later analysis, V and J genes were assigned by comparing TCR nucleotide sequences against IMGT/GENE-DB human TR gene sequences. Using the TCRdist pipeline, a later analysis assigned CDR3 sequences along with most-parsimonious VDJ recombination scenarios. In a later analysis, every TCR beta chain was defined by the combination of its CDR3 amino acid sequence and its V-gene family, and reads without a unique V-gene family were dropped. In a later analysis, 450 to 600 highly shared, low-generation-probability nucleotide sequences were removed to address suspected cross-contamination and a sequencing artifact. A later analysis calculated a clonal expansion index for each public chain from normalized within-repertoire ranks of inferred template counts. In a later analysis, generation probabilities were computed using a VDJ recombination model fitted to out-of-frame rearrangements, and the results were checked against IGoR. In a later analysis, TCR-TCR, TCR-HLA and TCR-CMV co-occurrence was scored with hypergeometric tests, and a repertoire-size bias correction was applied to TCR pairs. False discovery rates were estimated in a later analysis by permuting HLA or CMV assignments 20 times. In a later analysis, co-occurring TCRs were grouped using DBSCAN, with TCRdist sequence similarity added in when clustering inside HLA-allele-positive subsets. For co-occurrence clustering, repertoires with fewer than 30,000 or more than 120,000 public chains were excluded, along with roughly 5 repertoires with anomalous nucleotide sharing. The clones in this table, taken by TCRdb from immuneACCESS, are in-frame only. Not every clone is retained; where verified, under half of the shortfall comes from an unresolved V gene, and the cause of the rest is unknown. The DNA was the basis for D and trimming; V, J and clone size are from that table. This sample has about 180,000 clones in its table, and over 70% of those were observed once. The ten largest account for around 2.4% of the sample.

V was cut back by 7 bases and J by 0 bases, leaving a gap of 13 bases between them. The CDR3 covers 15 residues, taking in both the cysteine and the phenylalanine. Of the read, only the CDR3 DNA is kept; its 45 bases are in frame from base 1. Sequences MNHEY (CDR1) and SMNVEV (CDR2) are obtained from the germline V gene (reference sequence). The paper's findings and limits, for the study overall: A later analysis reported that several top co-occurrence clusters appeared linked to parvovirus B19, influenza, CMV and Epstein-Barr virus. The presence/absence analyses assumed that sequencing depth was roughly uniform across donors, and that assumption may not be true. Linkage disequilibrium might explain the correlated functional status among segregating V segments, but an unknown experimental factor could not be excluded. A later analysis found that HLA-associated TCR beta chains were more clonally expanded and had lower generation probabilities than equally common non-associated chains. When HLA alleles, especially DR and DQ, strongly co-occurred, attributing TCR associations to individual alleles was difficult. In vitro tests confirmed that three of the cytomegalovirus-associated TCR beta chains recognize cytomegalovirus antigens. Seventeen rarely observed V segments, including chromosome 9 orphons, were excluded from the earlier analysis of approximately 500 of the donors because counts were too low. Because HLA typing was unavailable for some donors at each locus, only the typed subset was used in association tests. Compared with the approximately 600-donor mean, donors in an Asian-associated ancestry cluster had fewer N-insertions in productive TCRs, according to a later genetic analysis. A later analysis found that most CMV-associated TCR beta chains appeared HLA-restricted, with HLA associations seemingly driven largely by CMV exposure. The classifier was reported to diagnose cytomegalovirus status with high specificity and sensitivity in both the original and validation cohorts. The 87-base-pair reads could not distinguish some IMGT-functional V segments, including TRBV6-2 and TRBV6-3, so those segments were excluded. In this cohort, only TCR beta chains were sequenced, and detectable features were limited by the absence of alpha or paired-chain data. According to the authors, the approach could potentially be generalized to other disease states and immunological phenotypes. A further reported finding was that TCR beta sequences accurately predicted the HLA-A and HLA-B alleles for most subjects in the first cohort. The only immune exposure information available for the cohort was CMV serostatus. A cluster of highly shared sequence variants was judged likely to be a technical artifact of the sequencing pipeline. The study listed over 150 TCR beta chains as associated with cytomegalovirus. Most TCR sequences were observed very rarely across donors, whereas some public TCRs were present in many individuals. At a false discovery rate of 0.05, a later analysis linked under 20,000 TCR beta sequences to specific HLA alleles. In an earlier analysis of about 550 of the donors, most TCR beta V segments were observed in productive rearrangements about 87% or about 30% of the time, broadly matching IMGT annotations. V-gene and J-gene trimming of TCR beta chains was associated with a missense DCLRE1C variant in a later genetic analysis, and the association was replicated in an independent cohort. A later analysis found that TCR association rates varied across HLA loci, with DRB1 alleles showing the most associated TCRs and HLA-C alleles the fewest.

The TCR originated in a woman in her twenties or thirties in good health and CMV-seronegative. Material: PBMCs. Rearrangement joined TRBV27 to TRBJ2-1; the D gene is perhaps TRBD2, on 6 matching bases. The CDR3 in this case is CASKIGGYSYNEQFF. The DNA sequence follows: TGTGCCAGCAAAATCGGAGGGTACTCCTACAATGAGCAGTTCTTC.